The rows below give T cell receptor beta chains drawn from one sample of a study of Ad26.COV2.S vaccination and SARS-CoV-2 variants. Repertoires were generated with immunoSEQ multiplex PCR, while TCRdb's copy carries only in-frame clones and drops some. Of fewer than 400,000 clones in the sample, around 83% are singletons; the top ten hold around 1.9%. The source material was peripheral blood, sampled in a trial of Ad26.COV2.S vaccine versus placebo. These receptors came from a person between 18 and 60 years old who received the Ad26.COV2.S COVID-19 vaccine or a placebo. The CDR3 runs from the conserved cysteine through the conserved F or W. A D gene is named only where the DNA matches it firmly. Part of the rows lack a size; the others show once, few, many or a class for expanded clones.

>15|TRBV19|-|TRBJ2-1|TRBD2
CASSPGTSRGNEQFF
TGTGCCAGTAGTCCCGGGACTAGCCGGGGGAATGAGCAGTTCTTC
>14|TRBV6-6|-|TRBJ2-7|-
CASMAGTRNYEQYF
TGTGCCAGCATGGCCGGGACTCGGAACTACGAGCAGTACTTC
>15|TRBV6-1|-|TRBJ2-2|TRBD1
CASSKGQGSTGELFF
TGTGCCAGCAGTAAGGGACAGGGCAGCACCGGGGAGCTGTTTTTT
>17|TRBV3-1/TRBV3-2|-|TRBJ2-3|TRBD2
CASSQSTSGGAKDTQYF
TGTGCCAGCAGCCAATCTACTAGCGGGGGGGCGAAAGATACGCAGTATTTT
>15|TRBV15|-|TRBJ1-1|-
CATSRDLGDPGLAFF
TGTGCCACCAGCAGAGATCTCGGGGACCCAGGGCTGGCTTTCTTT
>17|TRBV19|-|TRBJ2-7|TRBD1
CASSIDLAGQGVYEQYF
TGTGCCAGTAGTATAGATCTTGCCGGACAGGGAGTCTACGAGCAGTACTTC
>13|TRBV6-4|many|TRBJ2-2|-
CASSEGDTGELFF
TGTGCCAGCAGTGAGGGGGACACCGGGGAGCTGTTTTTT
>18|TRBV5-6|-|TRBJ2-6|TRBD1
CASSLETGRRPGANVLTF
TGTGCCAGCAGCTTAGAGACAGGGAGAAGACCTGGGGCCAACGTCCTGACTTTC
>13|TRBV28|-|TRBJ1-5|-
CALGRSSNQPQHF
TGTGCGCTCGGGAGAAGTAGCAATCAGCCCCAGCATTTT
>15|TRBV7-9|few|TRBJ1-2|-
CASSSYRTSLYGYTF
TGTGCCAGCAGCTCTTATCGGACATCTCTTTATGGCTACACCTTC
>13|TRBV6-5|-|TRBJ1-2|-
CAARKGIGYGYTF
TGTGCCGCCCGCAAGGGTATAGGATATGGCTACACCTTC
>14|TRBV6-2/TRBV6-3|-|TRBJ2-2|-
CASSYSGNTGELFF
TGTGCCAGCAGTTACTCGGGGAACACCGGGGAGCTGTTTTTT
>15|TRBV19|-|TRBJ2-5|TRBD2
CASSISSGGGETQYF
TGTGCCAGTAGTATCTCTAGCGGGGGTGGAGAGACCCAGTACTTC
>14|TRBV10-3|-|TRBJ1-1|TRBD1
CAISKGQLNTEAFF
TGTGCCATCAGCAAGGGACAGCTTAACACTGAAGCTTTCTTT